The clone carrying this TCR beta chain was seen repeatedly, ten times or more. Its antigen remains unknown. The record originates from a study of neurological immune-mediated disorders. General study points: The study found no CDR3 amino acid sequences shared by expanded clones across subjects, suggesting private repertoires in all groups. Expansion of TCR clones was greatest in HTLV-1-associated myelopathy and smallest in multiple sclerosis, where it fell below that of healthy controls.

The team produced cDNA through 5'RACE using 10-nucleotide random UMIs. From 15-18 subjects, each sequencing run yielded over 160 million TCR-beta sequences. TCRdb ran MiXCR on the 5' RACE reads and lists one entry per CDR3 protein. Of tens of thousands of distinct CDR3 sequences in the sample, more than 10% are singletons; the top ten hold around 2.5%. The V end was cut by 3 bases, the J end by 1 base, with 16 bases between. This CDR3 is 17 amino acids long. Time point denoted: longitudinal time-point 2. The source of this sequence is a woman between 35 and 50 years old in good health. This rearrangement joins TRBV12-3 or TRBV12-4 to TRBJ1-5; D not resolved. The specimen sequenced was PBMCs. The CDR3 bases are TGTGCCAGCAGTTTCCTGGCCTATCTGAACAGCAATCAGCCCCAGCATTTT. Translated, it gives CASSFLAYLNSNQPQHF.